The clone carrying this T cell receptor beta chain occurred once. This entry is derived from a study of T cells in Graves' hyperthyroidism and ophthalmopathy. The V and J ends lost 4 bases and 4 bases respectively, with 9 bases between them. CDR1 is KGHDR and CDR2 is SFDVKD in the germline V gene. This CDR3 is built from 13 residues. Researchers took RNA transcripts and amplified the TCR beta CDR3 regions from them. When the TCR CDR3 underwent first-round RT-PCR, the HTBI primer set was used. MiXCR, run by TCRdb on the multiplex PCR reads, gives a single entry per CDR3 protein. The sample consists of approximately 95,000 distinct CDR3 sequences, roughly 37% of them appearing once.

The J gene is TRBJ1-1, the V gene TRBV24-1; no definite D call. This TCR derives from a woman under 40 with Graves' hyperthyroidism. The specimen was peripheral blood or thyroid tissue (not recorded which). In DNA form, the CDR3 reads TGTGCCACCAGTGAAGTGGGCGGCACTGAAGCTTTCTTT. It yields the protein CATSEVGGTEAFF.